This record looks at one T cell receptor beta chain sequence and its context. Its target is unknown. This sample stems from a study of monozygotic twins with inflammatory bowel disease. Study-level findings and limits: People with IBD had fewer clonotypes in common with others than healthy twins did, especially with disease activity.

Germline-derived CDR1 and CDR2 are LNHDA and SQIVND (reference sequence). The CDR3 consists of 12 residues. TCRdb reprocessed the 5' RACE reads and reports one entry per CDR3 protein, with no DNA. The sample yields around 380,000 distinct CDR3 sequences, of which the top ten take up more than 2%. The chain employs TRBV19 and TRBJ2-7; TCRdb outputs TRBD1, but without DNA this stays unchecked. Sequences were obtained from blood. This receptor was obtained from a human donor with ulcerative colitis or Crohn's disease, or a healthy co-twin of an affected twin (not recorded which). CDR3 protein: CASSMPGDEQYF.